The 14 T cell receptor beta chains given below trace back to one sample, sequenced in a study of a mutant IDH1 vaccine in newly diagnosed glioma. These receptors have no known antigen. Assay: immunoSEQ multiplex PCR; the TCRdb copy retains only in-frame clones and omits some. Among 35,000 to 45,000 clones, 75% to 85% were seen once, and the ten largest hold under 6%. The time point: week 35, safety follow-up. It was 300 ug of mutant IDH1 20-mer peptide that made up each vaccine dose, given with topical imiquimod. The sequences come from PBMCs, collected from a glioma patient whose treatment included an IDH1 peptide vaccine. All receptors come from a woman in her forties or fifties with glioma.

The chain links TRBV7-9 to TRBJ1-6, with 7 bases that match TRBD1. Trimming cost V 1 base and J 6 bases; bases outside gene matches: 3. Germline V CDR1 and CDR2: SEHNR, FQNEAQ (reference sequence). The CDR3 is 15 residues long. The CDR3 region has the DNA TGTGCCAGCAGCTTAGATGCAGGGGGTAATTCACCCCTCCACTTT. It codes for CASSLDAGGNSPLHF.

The V call is TRBV7-2, the J call TRBJ2-7, with TRBD1 matching 11 bases. The CDR3 extends over 15 amino acids. Trimming took 4 bases from V and 4 from J; bases not matched to a gene: 6. Looked up from germline, CDR1 is SGHTA and CDR2 is FQGNSA. The CDR3 spells CASSSGQGVRYEQYF. CDR3 in DNA: TGTGCCAGCAGCTCGGGACAGGGGGTGAGATACGAGCAGTACTTC.

This chain uses TRBV9 with TRBJ2-5; D possibly uses TRBD1 or TRBD2 (5 bases each). Trimming left V 4 bases short and J 4 bases short, with 14 bases between. The CDR3 runs 14 residues. In germline, CDR1 is SGDLS, CDR2 YYNGEE. This CDR3 is CASSPSGQGETQYF. In nucleotides, the CDR3 is TGTGCCAGCAGCCCTTCGGGGCAGGGAGAGACCCAGTACTTC.

This chain links TRBV5-1 with TRBJ2-3; 10 bases agree with TRBD1. This CDR3 is 13 amino acids long. Germline CDR1 SGHRS, CDR2 YFSETQ. Unmatched junction bases numbered 3, after V lost 4 bases and J lost 7 bases. Here the CDR3 DNA reads TGCGCCAGCAGCCCGGGACAGGGGAATACGCAGTATTTT. Protein: CASSPGQGNTQYF.

The genes are TRBV28 and TRBJ2-7, with a tentative D call TRBD2 (6 bases). The CDR3 is 13 amino acids. The germline CDR1 and CDR2 sequences are MDHEN and SYDVKM. Trimming took off 5 bases at V and 3 bases at J, with 11 bases between the two ends. The CDR3 nucleotides are TGTGCCAGCAGTGGGGGGTTGCTCTACGAGCAGTACTTC. Protein: CASSGGLLYEQYF.

The chain carries TRBV7-9 and TRBJ1-1; no firm D call. The V end lost 6 bases, the J end lost 4 bases, and 15 bases lay between the germline ends. Germline V CDR1 and CDR2: SEHNR, FQNEAQ (reference sequence). There are 14 residues in the CDR3. The DNA of the CDR3 is TGTGCCAGCAGGGGTGAGGTGGGGTTCACTGAAGCTTTCTTT. Its translation: CASRGEVGFTEAFF.

V is TRBV28 and J is TRBJ1-1, with TRBD1 matching 7 bases. The CDR3 is 14 residues long. Germline values: CDR1 MDHEN, CDR2 SYDVKM. The ends lost 2 bases at V and 6 bases at J; junction bases unmatched: 6. CDR3: CASSLTGAPPEAFF. The CDR3 DNA is TGTGCCAGCAGTTTAACAGGGGCCCCACCTGAAGCTTTCTTT.

V is TRBV19 and J is TRBJ1-6; 7 bases map to TRBD1. CDR1 LNHDA and CDR2 SQIVND come from the germline V gene (reference sequence). The CDR3 covers 15 residues. The trim removed 7 bases at V and 2 bases at J, leaving 5 bases unmatched. The CDR3 region is CASITGVAYNSPLHF. In DNA, the CDR3 is TGTGCCAGTATTACAGGGGTGGCCTATAATTCACCCCTCCACTTT.

This clone came up once. The chain joins TRBV10-3 to TRBJ2-5; D is uncertain. V lost 0 bases, J lost 4 bases, and 3 bases lay in between. CDR1 is ENHRY and CDR2 is SYGVKD in the germline V gene. The CDR3 contains 12 residues. The CDR3 reads CAISESGETQYF. DNA of the CDR3: TGTGCCATCAGTGAGTCTGGAGAGACCCAGTACTTC.

J is TRBJ2-7 and V is TRBV6-5; 8 positions agree with TRBD1. Germline lookup yields CDR1 MNHEY and CDR2 SVGAGI. The V segment lost 6 bases and the J segment 2 bases; nucleotides outside the gene matches: 6. CDR3 size: 14 residues. CDR3 DNA: TGTGCCAGCAGACTAGGACAGGGAACCTACGAGCAGTACTTC. It encodes CASRLGQGTYEQYF.

The CDR3 protein is CASSPGGMNTEAFF. CDR3 sequence (DNA): TGTGCCAGCAGCCCGGGGGGAATGAACACTGAAGCTTTCTTT. The J gene is TRBJ1-1, the V gene TRBV5-4, with a tentative D call TRBD1 (5 bases). Germline V gives CDR1 SGHNT, CDR2 YYREEE (reference sequence). The V and J ends lost 4 bases and 0 bases respectively, with 10 bases between them. This CDR3 has 14 amino acids.

The V call is TRBV5-1, the J call TRBJ2-7; maybe TRBD1 (5 bases). The CDR3 contains 14 residues. The V end lost 0 bases, the J end lost 2 bases, and 9 bases lay between the germline ends. Germline V gives CDR1 SGHRS, CDR2 YFSETQ. CDR3 nucleotide sequence: TGCGCCAGCAGCTTGGAGGGCAGGGCCTACGAGCAGTACTTC. This encodes CASSLEGRAYEQYF.

V is TRBV5-1 and J is TRBJ2-7; D not certain. This CDR3 has 12 residues. The ends were cut back, 1 base at V and 3 bases at J, with 5 bases in the middle. Germline lookup yields CDR1 SGHRS and CDR2 YFSETQ. The CDR3 DNA follows: TGCGCCAGCAGCTTGTTAAACTACGAGCAGTACTTC. As protein: CASSLLNYEQYF.

The J gene is TRBJ1-2, the V gene TRBV11-1; D gene ambiguous. Germline V gene lookup returns CDR1 SGHAT and CDR2 FQDESV (reference sequence). The CDR3 covers 15 residues. V was cut by 1 base and J by 4 bases, with 13 bases left in between. The CDR3 nucleotides read TGTGCCAGCAGCTTAGGCACCGCTTCGGGCTATGGCTACACCTTC. It translates to CASSLGTASGYGYTF.